This T cell receptor (beta chain) derives from a study of T cell responses to AZD1222 COVID-19 vaccine (dated by TCRdb to about 2021). For the study in its entirety: AZD1222 recipients whose second dose came at about 4 weeks and those whose second dose came at about 12 weeks were combined into one group, since spike-specific TCR depth and breadth did not differ between the two schedules. A total of around 240 trial participants underwent TCR sequencing, of whom about 200 received two doses of AZD1222 and about 26 received two doses of the MenACWY control vaccine. Enrollment into the trials was organized by age into subgroups of 18-55, 56-69 and 70-plus years, and those subgroups contained roughly 150, 30 and 60 TCR-sequenced participants, respectively.

Points the paper makes about the study in general: Because no day 14 peak-response samples were available, the repertoires could be characterized only after the peak T cell response. In the small 56-69-year group, the increase in depth fell short of significance, most likely because of low power. Conclusions about previously exposed vaccinees are limited because only 6 or 7 AZD1222 recipients were SARS-CoV-2 seropositive at baseline. Nearly half of unique spike-specific TCRs reportedly recognized epitopes outside regions mutated in the B.1.351 and B.1.1.7 variants. The vaccine-associated CD4 TCRs covered the entire spike protein, and the dominant responses fell in regions 160-218 and 743-854. After two AZD1222 doses, both the breadth and the depth of spike-specific TCRs were significantly higher than at day 0 and than in MenACWY recipients. Participants were mostly white British and included more females than males, and it was suggested by the authors that clonal diversity may have been underestimated.

The CDR3 spans 15 residues, from the cysteine through the phenylalanine. The read is trimmed to its CDR3 DNA, 45 bases read in frame from base 1. The germline V gene specifies KGHSH as CDR1 and LQKENI as CDR2. V was cut back by 3 bases and J by 8 bases, leaving a gap of 17 bases between them. The CDR3 regions of human TCRbeta chains were analyzed by immunosequencing. In the original analysis: Repertoire TCRs were checked for matches against a reference library of SARS-CoV-2-specific TCRs that had been generated using the MIRA antigen-specificity platform. Breadth meant the fraction of unique TCRs that were SARS-CoV-2-associated, whereas depth meant the fraction of total T cells that were SARS-CoV-2-associated. Using the MIRA data, each spike-specific TCR was assigned both to the spike region to which the TCR was reactive and to a CD4 or CD8 class. Log10-transformed breadth and depth values were compared by one-way ANOVA with Sidak's multiple comparisons tests. The clones in this table, taken by TCRdb from immuneACCESS, are in-frame only. Not every clone is retained; where verified, under half of the shortfall comes from an unresolved V gene, and the cause of the rest is unknown. For V, J and clone size, that table is used; D and trimming come from the DNA. The sample table shows 150,000 or so clones, and around nine tenths are seen once. The top ten clones comprise less than 2% of the sample.

Taken with the paper, the label for time point translates to: baseline before first vaccination. Vaccinee samples were obtained from the UK trials COV001 and COV002, which included a single-blind randomized controlled phase 2/3 trial of AZD1222 (ChAdOx1 nCoV-19) in healthy adults. Trial participant PBMC samples were collected at day 0 and day 28 after the second dose for TCRbeta chain sequencing. Of note for this clone: Its antigen remains unidentified. Per-base qualities were not stored, and no clone one base away is much larger.

Sample: peripheral blood, taken on day 0 of AZD1222 vaccination. The sequence joins TRBV18 to TRBJ2-4; the D gene identity is not certain. This clonotype was sampled from an adult in good health. The CDR3 loop reads CASSPVGEVEDIQYF. The nucleotides read TGTGCCAGCTCACCTGTCGGAGAGGTTGAGGACATTCAGTACTTC.